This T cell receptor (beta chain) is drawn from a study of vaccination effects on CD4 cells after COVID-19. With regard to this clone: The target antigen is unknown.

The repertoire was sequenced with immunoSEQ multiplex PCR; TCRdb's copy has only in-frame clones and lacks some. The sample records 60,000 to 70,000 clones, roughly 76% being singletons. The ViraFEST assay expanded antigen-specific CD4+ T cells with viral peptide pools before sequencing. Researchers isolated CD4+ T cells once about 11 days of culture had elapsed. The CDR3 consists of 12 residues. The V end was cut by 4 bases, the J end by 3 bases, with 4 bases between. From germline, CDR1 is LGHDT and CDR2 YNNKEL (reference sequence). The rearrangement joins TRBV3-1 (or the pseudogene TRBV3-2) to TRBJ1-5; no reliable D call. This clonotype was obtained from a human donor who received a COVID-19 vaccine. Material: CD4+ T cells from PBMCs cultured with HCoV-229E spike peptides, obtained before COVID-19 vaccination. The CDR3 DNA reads TGTGCCAGCAGCCGGCCCAATCAGCCCCAGCATTTT. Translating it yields CASSRPNQPQHF.